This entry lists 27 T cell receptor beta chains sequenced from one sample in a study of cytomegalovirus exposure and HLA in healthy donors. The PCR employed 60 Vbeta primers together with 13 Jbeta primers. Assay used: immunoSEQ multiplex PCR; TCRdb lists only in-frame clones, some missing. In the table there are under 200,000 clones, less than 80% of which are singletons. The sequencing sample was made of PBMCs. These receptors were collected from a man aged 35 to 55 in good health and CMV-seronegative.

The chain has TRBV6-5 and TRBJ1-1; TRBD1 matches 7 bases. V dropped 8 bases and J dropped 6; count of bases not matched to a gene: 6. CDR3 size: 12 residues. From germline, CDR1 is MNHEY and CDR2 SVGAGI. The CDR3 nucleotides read TGTGCCAGCCGCCCCGGGACAGCTGAAGCTTTCTTT. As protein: CASRPGTAEAFF.

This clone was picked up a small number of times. The chain's CDR3 is CASTRTGLGETQYF. In DNA form, the CDR3 reads TGTGCCAGCACCCGGACAGGGCTGGGAGAGACCCAGTACTTC. The chain recombines TRBV6-1 with TRBJ2-5, with TRBD1 matching over 8 bases. Unmatched junction bases numbered 8, after V lost 7 bases and J lost 4 bases. From germline, CDR1 is MNHNS and CDR2 SASEGT. This CDR3 spans 14 amino acids.

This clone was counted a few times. The CDR3 here is CASSRLAGAAYEQYF. The DNA for the CDR3 is TGTGCCAGCAGCCGACTAGCGGGGGCTGCCTACGAGCAGTACTTC. This chain links TRBV6-5 with TRBJ2-7, with 12 bases aligning to TRBD2. Germline CDR1 reads MNHEY; CDR2 reads SVGAGI. With V trimmed by 6 bases and J by 2 bases, 5 bases remained unmatched. The CDR3 is 15 residues long.

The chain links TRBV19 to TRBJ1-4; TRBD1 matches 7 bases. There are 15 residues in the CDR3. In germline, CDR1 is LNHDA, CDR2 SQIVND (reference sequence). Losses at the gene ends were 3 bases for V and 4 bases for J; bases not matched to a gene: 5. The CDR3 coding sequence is TGTGCCAGTAGTATGGGACAGAGTCTTAATGAAAAACTGTTTTTT. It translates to CASSMGQSLNEKLFF. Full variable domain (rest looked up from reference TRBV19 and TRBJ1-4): DGGITQSPKYLFRKEGQNVTLSCEQNLNHDAMYWYRQDPGQGLRLIYYSQIVNDFQKGDIAEGYSVSREKKESFPLTVTSAQKNPTAFYLCASSMGQSLNEKLFFGSGTQLSVL.

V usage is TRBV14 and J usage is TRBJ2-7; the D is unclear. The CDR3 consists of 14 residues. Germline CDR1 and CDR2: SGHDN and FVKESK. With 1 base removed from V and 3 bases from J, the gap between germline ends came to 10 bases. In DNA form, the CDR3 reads TGTGCCAGCAGCCAAGTCCACATCTTCTACGAGCAGTACTTC. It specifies CASSQVHIFYEQYF.

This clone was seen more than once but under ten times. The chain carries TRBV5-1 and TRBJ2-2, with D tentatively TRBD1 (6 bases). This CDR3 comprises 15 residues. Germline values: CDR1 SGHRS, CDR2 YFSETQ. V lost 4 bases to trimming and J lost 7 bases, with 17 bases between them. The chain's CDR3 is CASSPMGLQGGELFF. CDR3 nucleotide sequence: TGCGCCAGCAGCCCTATGGGATTACAGGGCGGGGAGCTGTTTTTT.

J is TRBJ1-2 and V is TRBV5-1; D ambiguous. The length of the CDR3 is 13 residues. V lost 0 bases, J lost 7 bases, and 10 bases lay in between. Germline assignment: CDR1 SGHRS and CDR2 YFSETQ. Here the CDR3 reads CASSLDQVGGYTF. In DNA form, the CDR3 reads TGCGCCAGCAGCTTGGACCAGGTTGGTGGCTACACCTTC.

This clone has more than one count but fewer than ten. As DNA, the CDR3 is TGTGCCAGCAGGAAGCCCACCGATTATCAGCCCCAGCATTTT. Its protein product is CASRKPTDYQPQHF. The J gene is TRBJ1-5, the V gene TRBV2, with D hard to call. Trimming shortened V by 6 bases and J by 5 bases, and 14 bases separated the two germline ends. The CDR3 runs 14 residues. From germline, CDR1 is SNHLY and CDR2 FYNNEI.

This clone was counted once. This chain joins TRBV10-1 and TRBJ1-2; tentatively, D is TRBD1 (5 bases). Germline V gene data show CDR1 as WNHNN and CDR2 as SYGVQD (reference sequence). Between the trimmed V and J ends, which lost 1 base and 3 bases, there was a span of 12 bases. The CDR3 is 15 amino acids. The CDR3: CASSECPGGYYGYTF. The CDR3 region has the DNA TGCGCCAGCAGTGAGTGCCCCGGGGGGTACTATGGCTACACCTTC.

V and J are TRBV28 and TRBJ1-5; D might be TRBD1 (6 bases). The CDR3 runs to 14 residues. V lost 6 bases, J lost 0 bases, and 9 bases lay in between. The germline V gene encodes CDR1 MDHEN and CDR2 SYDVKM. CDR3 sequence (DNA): TGTGCCAGCAGCAGGGACATTAGCAATCAGCCCCAGCATTTT. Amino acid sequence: CASSRDISNQPQHF.

The CDR3 DNA is TGCAGCGTCGCAACAGGGTTGGTCGAGCAGTACTTC. Encoded protein: CSVATGLVEQYF. This sequence joins TRBV29-1 and TRBJ2-7; a weak D match, TRBD1 (6 bases). This CDR3 is built from 12 residues. V was cut by 6 bases and J by 6 bases, with 15 bases left in between. Germline V gene sequence: CDR1 SQVTM, CDR2 ANQGSEA.

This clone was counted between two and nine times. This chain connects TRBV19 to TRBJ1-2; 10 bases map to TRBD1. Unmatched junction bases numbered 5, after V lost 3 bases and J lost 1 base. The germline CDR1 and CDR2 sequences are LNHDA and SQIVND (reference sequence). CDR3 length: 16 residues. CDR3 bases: TGTGCCAGTAGTATCAGCGGGACAGGGGTTAACTATGGCTACACCTTC. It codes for CASSISGTGVNYGYTF. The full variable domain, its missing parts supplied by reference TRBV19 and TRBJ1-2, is DGGITQSPKYLFRKEGQNVTLSCEQNLNHDAMYWYRQDPGQGLRLIYYSQIVNDFQKGDIAEGYSVSREKKESFPLTVTSAQKNPTAFYLCASSISGTGVNYGYTFGSGTRLTVV.

The CDR3 sequence is CASSQTGDDYGYTF. The CDR3 nucleotides are TGCGCCAGCAGCCAGACAGGGGACGACTATGGCTACACCTTC. The rearrangement uses TRBV5-1 and TRBJ1-2, with 8 nucleotides matching TRBD1. J was trimmed by 3 bases and V by 4 bases; bases with no gene match: 5. CDR1 and CDR2 (germline): SGHRS, YFSETQ. The CDR3 contains 14 residues. Variable domain in full (rest from reference TRBV5-1 and TRBJ1-2): KAGVTQTPRYLIKTRGQQVTLSCSPISGHRSVSWYQQTPGQGLQFLFEYFSETQRNKGNFPGRFSGRQFSNSRSEMNVSTLELGDSALYLCASSQTGDDYGYTFGSGTRLTVV.

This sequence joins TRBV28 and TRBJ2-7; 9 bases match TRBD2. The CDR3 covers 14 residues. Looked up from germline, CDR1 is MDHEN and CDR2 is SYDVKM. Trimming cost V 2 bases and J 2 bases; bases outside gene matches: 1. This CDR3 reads CASSLLAGTYEQYF. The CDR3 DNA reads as TGTGCCAGCAGTTTACTAGCGGGGACCTACGAGCAGTACTTC.

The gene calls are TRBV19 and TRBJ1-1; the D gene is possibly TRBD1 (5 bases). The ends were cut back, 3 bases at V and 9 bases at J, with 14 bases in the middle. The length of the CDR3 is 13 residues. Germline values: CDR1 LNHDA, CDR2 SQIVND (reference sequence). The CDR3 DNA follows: TGTGCCAGTAGTATGGAAAGGGGCGGTAAAGCTTTCTTT. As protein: CASSMERGGKAFF.

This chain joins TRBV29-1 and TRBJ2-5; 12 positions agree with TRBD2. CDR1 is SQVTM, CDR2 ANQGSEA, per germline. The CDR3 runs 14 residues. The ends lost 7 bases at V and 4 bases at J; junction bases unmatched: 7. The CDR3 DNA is TGCAGCGGTTCGACTAGCGGGAGCCGAGAGACCCAGTACTTC. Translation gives CSGSTSGSRETQYF.

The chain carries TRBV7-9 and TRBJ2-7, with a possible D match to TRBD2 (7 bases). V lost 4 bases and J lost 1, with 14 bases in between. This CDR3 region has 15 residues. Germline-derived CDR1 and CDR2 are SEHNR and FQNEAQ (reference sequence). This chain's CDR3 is CASSSAGALSYEQYF. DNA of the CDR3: TGTGCCAGCAGCTCGGCGGGGGCCTTATCCTACGAGCAGTACTTC.

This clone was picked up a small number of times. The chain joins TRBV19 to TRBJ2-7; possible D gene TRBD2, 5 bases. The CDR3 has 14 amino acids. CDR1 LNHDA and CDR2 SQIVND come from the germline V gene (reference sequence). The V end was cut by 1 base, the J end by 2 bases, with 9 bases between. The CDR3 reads CASSIAGSTYEQYF. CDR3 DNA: TGTGCCAGTAGTATAGCGGGGTCAACCTACGAGCAGTACTTC.

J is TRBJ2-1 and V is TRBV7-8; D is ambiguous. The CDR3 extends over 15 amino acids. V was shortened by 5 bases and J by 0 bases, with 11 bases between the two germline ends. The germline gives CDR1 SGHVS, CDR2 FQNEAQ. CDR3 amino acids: CASSTVKSSYNEQFF. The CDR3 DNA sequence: TGTGCCAGCAGCACCGTAAAGAGCTCCTACAATGAGCAGTTCTTC. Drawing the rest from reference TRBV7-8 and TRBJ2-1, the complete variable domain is GAGVSQSPRYKVAKRGQDVALRCDPISGHVSLFWYQQALGQGPEFLTYFQNEAQLDKSGLPSDRFFAERPEGSVSTLKIQRTQQEDSAVYLCASSTVKSSYNEQFFGPGTRLTVL.

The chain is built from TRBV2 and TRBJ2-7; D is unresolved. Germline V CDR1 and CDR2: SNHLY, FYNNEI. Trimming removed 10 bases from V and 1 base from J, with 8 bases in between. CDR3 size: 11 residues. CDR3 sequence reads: CATIRSYEQYF. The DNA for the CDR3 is TGTGCCACGATACGGTCCTACGAGCAGTACTTC.

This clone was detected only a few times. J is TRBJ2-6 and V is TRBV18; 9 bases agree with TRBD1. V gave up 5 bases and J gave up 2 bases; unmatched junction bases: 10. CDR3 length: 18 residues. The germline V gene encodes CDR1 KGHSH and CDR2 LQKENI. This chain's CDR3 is CASSSQGAPIAGANVLTF. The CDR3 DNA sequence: TGTGCCAGCTCATCACAGGGGGCGCCGATAGCTGGGGCCAACGTCCTGACTTTC.

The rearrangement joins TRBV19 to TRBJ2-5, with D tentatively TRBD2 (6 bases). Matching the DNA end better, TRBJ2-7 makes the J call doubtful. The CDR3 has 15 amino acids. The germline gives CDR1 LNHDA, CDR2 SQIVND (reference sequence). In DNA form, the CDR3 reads TGTGCCAGTAGTATTCTTACGGGCGGGAACTACGAGCAGTACTTC. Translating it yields CASSILTGGNYEQYF.

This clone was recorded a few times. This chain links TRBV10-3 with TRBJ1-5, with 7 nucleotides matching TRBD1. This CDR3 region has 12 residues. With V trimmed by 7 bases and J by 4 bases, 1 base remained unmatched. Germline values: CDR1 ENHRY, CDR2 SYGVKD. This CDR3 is CAIKGQNQPQHF. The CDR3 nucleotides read TGTGCCATCAAGGGACAGAATCAGCCCCAGCATTTT.

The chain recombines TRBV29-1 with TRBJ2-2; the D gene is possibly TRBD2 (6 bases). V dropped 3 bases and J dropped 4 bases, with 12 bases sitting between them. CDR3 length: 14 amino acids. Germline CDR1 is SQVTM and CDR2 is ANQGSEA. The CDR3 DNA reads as TGCAGCGTTGAGGGGAGGAGTGGCACCGGGGAGCTGTTTTTT. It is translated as CSVEGRSGTGELFF.

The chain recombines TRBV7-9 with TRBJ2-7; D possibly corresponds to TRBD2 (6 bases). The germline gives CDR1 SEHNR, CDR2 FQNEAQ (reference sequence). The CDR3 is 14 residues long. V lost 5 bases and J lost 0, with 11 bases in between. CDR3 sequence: CASSRGGGSYEQYF. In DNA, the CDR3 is TGTGCCAGCAGCCGGGGAGGTGGCTCCTACGAGCAGTACTTC.

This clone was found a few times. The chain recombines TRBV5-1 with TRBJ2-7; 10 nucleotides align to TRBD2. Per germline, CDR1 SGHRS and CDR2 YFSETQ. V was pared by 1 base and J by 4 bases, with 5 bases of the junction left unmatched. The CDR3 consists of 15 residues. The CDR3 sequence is CASSLFGTSVYEQYF. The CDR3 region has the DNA TGCGCCAGCAGCTTGTTCGGGACTAGCGTGTACGAGCAGTACTTC.

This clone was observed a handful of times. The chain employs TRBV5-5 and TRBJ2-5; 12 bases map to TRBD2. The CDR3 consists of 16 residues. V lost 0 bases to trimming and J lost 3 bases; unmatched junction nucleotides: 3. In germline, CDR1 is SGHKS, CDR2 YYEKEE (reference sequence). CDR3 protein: CASSLALAGGEETQYF. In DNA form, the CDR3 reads TGTGCCAGCAGCTTGGCCCTAGCGGGGGGGGAAGAGACCCAGTACTTC.